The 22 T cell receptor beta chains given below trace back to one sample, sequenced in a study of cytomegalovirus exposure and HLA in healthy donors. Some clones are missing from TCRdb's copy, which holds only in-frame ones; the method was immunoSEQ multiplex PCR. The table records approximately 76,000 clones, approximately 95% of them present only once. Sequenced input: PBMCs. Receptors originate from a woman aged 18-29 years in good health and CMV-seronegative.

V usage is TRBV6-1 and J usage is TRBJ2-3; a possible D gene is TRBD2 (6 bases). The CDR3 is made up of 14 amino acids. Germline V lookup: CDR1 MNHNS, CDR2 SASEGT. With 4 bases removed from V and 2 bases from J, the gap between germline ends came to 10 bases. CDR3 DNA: TGTGCCAGCAGTGCGGGGGTTCTCACAGATACGCAGTATTTT. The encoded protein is CASSAGVLTDTQYF.

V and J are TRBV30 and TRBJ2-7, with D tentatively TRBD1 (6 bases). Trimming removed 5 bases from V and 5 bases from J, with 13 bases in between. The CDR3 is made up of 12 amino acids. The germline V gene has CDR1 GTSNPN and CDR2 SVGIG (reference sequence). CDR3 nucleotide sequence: TGTGCCTGGGAAATACAGGGCCACGAGCAGTACTTC. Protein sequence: CAWEIQGHEQYF. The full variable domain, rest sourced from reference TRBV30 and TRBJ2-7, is SQTIHQWPATLVQPVGSPLSLECTVEGTSNPNLYWYRQAAGRGLQLLFYSVGIGQISSEVPQNLSASRPQDRQFILSSKKLLLSDSGFYLCAWEIQGHEQYFGPGTRLTVT.

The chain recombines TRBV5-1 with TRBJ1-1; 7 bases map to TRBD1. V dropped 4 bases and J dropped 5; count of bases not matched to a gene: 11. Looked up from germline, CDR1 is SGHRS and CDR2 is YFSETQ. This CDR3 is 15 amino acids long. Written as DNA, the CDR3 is TGCGCCAGCAGCCAAACTTGGGACAGAAGTACTGAAGCTTTCTTT. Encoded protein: CASSQTWDRSTEAFF.

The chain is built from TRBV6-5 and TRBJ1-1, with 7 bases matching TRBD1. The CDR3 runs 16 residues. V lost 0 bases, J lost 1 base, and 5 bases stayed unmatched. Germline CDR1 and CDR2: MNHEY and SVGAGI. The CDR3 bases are TGTGCCAGCAGTTACTCGAAAGGGGGCCAGAACACTGAAGCTTTCTTT. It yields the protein CASSYSKGGQNTEAFF.

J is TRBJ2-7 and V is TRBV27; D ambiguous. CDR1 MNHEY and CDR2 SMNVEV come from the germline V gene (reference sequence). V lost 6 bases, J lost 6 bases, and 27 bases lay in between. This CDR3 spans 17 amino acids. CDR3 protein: CASRRIPRFDSPTEQYF. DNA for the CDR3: TGTGCCAGCAGACGGATTCCCCGATTTGATAGCCCTACCGAGCAGTACTTC.

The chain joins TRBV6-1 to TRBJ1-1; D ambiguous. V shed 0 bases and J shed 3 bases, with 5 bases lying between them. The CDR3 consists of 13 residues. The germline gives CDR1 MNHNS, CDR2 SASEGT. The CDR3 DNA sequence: TGTGCCAGCAGTGAAGCTGGCCACACTGAAGCTTTCTTT. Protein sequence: CASSEAGHTEAFF.

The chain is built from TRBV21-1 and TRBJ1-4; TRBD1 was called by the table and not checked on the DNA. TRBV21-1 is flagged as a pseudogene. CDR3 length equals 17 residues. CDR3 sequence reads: CASSKCGRLISNEKLFF. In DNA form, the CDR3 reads TGTGCCAGCAGCAAGTGTGGCAGGTTAATCTCTAATGAAAAACTGTTTTTT.

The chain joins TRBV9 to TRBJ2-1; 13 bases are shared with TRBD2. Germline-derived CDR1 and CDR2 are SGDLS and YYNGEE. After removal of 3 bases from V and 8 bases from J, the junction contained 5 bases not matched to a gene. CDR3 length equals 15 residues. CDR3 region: CASSGGLAGLYEQFF. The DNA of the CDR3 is TGTGCCAGCAGCGGGGGACTAGCGGGACTATATGAGCAGTTCTTC.

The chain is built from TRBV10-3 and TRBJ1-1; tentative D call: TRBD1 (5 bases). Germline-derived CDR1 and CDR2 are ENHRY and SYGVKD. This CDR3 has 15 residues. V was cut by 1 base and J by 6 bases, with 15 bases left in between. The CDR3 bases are TGTGCCATCAGTGAGTGGGGCAGGCAGAGCGCTGAAGCTTTCTTT. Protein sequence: CAISEWGRQSAEAFF.

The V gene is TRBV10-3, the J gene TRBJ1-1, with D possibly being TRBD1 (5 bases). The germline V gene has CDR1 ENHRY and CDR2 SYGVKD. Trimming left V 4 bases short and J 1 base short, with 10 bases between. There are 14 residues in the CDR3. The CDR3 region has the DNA TGTGCCATCAGTGGGAACGACAGGAACACTGAAGCTTTCTTT. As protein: CAISGNDRNTEAFF.

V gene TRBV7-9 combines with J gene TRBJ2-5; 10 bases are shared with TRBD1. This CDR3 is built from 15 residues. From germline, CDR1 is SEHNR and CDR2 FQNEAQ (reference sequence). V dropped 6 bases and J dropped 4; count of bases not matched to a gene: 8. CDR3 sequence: CASRPDRGRGETQYF. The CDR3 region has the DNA TGTGCCAGCAGGCCCGACAGGGGGCGGGGAGAGACCCAGTACTTC.

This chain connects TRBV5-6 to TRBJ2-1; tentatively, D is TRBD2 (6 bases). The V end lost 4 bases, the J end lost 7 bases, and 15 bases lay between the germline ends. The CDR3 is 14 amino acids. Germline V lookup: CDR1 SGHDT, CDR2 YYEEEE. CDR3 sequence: CASSLRLDPNEQFF. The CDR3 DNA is TGTGCCAGCAGCCTCCGACTAGATCCGAATGAGCAGTTCTTC.

This CDR3 is CASSNPGTSGVLNTGELFF. DNA for the CDR3: TGTGCCAGCAGCAATCCCGGGACTAGCGGGGTTCTGAACACCGGGGAGCTGTTTTTT. The rearrangement uses TRBV9 and TRBJ2-2, with 13 bases identical to TRBD2. The J segment lost 1 base and the V segment lost 4 bases, leaving 10 bases of the junction unmatched. The V gene's germline CDR1 is SGDLS and CDR2 YYNGEE. CDR3 length equals 19 residues.

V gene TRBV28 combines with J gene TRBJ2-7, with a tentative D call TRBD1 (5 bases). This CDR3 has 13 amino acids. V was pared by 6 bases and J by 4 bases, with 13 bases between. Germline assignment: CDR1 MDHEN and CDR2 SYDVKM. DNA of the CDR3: TGTGCCAGCAGCCCCCCCGACAGTTACGAGCAGTACTTC. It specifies CASSPPDSYEQYF.

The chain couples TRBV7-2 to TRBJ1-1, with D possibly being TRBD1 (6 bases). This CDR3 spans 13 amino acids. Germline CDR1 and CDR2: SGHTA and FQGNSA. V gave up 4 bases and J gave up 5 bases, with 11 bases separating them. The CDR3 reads CASSSPQGTEAFF. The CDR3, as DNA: TGTGCCAGCAGCTCACCACAGGGAACTGAAGCTTTCTTT.

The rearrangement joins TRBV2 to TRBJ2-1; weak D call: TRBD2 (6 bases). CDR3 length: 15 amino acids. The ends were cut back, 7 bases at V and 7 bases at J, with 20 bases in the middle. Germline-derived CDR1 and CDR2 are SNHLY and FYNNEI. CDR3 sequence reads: CASNTRDSTSNEQFF. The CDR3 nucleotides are TGTGCCAGCAATACAAGGGACTCGACGAGTAATGAGCAGTTCTTC.

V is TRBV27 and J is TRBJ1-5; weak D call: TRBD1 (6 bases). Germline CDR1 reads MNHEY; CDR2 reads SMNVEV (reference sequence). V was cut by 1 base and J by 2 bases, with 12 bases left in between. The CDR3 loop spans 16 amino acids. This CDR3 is CASSLYRAGGNQPQHF. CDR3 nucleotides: TGTGCCAGCAGTTTATACAGGGCTGGCGGCAATCAGCCCCAGCATTTT.

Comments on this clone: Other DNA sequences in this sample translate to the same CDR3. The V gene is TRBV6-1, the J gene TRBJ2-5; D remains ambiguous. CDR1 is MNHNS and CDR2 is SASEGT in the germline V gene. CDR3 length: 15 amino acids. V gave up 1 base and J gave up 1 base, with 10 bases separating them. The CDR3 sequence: CASSEGLGAQETQYF. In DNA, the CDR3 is TGTGCCAGCAGTGAAGGCCTAGGCGCCCAAGAGACCCAGTACTTC.

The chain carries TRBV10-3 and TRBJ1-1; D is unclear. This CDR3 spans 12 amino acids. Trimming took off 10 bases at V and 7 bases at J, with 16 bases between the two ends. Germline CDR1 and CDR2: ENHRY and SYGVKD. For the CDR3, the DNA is TGTGCCACACACGAGGAAGGTGGTGAAGCTTTCTTT. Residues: CATHEEGGEAFF.

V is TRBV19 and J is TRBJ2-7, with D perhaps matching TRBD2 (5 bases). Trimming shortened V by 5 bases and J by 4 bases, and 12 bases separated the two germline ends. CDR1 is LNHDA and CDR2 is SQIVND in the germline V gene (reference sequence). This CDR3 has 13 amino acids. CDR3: CASSLTTGYEQYF. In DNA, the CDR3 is TGTGCCAGTAGTTTAACTACGGGGTACGAGCAGTACTTC. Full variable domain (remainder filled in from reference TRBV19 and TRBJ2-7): DGGITQSPKYLFRKEGQNVTLSCEQNLNHDAMYWYRQDPGQGLRLIYYSQIVNDFQKGDIAEGYSVSREKKESFPLTVTSAQKNPTAFYLCASSLTTGYEQYFGPGTRLTVT.

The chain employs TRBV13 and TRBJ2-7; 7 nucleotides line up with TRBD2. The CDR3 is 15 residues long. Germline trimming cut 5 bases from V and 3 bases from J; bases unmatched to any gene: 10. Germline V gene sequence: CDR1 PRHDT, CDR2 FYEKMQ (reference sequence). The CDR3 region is CASSDEGGAVYEQYF. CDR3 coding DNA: TGTGCCAGCAGCGACGAGGGAGGGGCGGTCTACGAGCAGTACTTC.

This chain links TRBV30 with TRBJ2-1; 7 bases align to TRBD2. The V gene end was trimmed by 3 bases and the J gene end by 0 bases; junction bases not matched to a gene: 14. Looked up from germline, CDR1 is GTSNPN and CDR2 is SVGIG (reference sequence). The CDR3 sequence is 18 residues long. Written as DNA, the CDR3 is TGTGCCTGGAGCCACCCGTGGGAGGGACGGTACTCCTACAATGAGCAGTTCTTC. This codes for CAWSHPWEGRYSYNEQFF.